The next 24 T cell receptor beta chains were all read from a single sample in a study of blood T cells in healthy people across ages. PCR was performed a second time for about 7 to 11 cycles using a sample-barcoded 5' primer and a J-beta primer mix. Using its own MiXCR run on the 5' RACE reads, TCRdb lists one record per CDR3 protein. The data contain 800,000 to 1,000,000 distinct CDR3 sequences, about 48% of them singletons. Sequencing input: blood. These receptors were taken from a man aged 25 to 40 in good health.

This chain uses TRBV29-1 with TRBJ2-7; D is undetermined. V was trimmed by 3 bases and J by 10 bases, leaving 13 bases between them. This CDR3 spans 11 amino acids. The germline V gene encodes CDR1 SQVTM and CDR2 ANQGSEA. In DNA form, the CDR3 reads TGCAGCGTTGAGGCGGCGGCAGACCAGTACTTC. Its translation: CSVEAAADQYF.

The V gene is TRBV28, the J gene TRBJ2-7; D is possibly TRBD1 or TRBD2 (5 bases each). Trimming cost V 2 bases and J 0 bases, with 11 bases left between them. Germline V gives CDR1 MDHEN, CDR2 SYDVKM. The CDR3 length is 15 residues. The CDR3 region has the DNA TGTGCCAGCAGTTTAATGGTGGGGACCTCCTACGAGCAGTACTTC. Encoded protein: CASSLMVGTSYEQYF.

The J gene is TRBJ2-4, the V gene TRBV4-1, with 8 nucleotides matching TRBD1. The better agreement between TRBJ2-7 and the DNA end casts doubt on the J call. This CDR3 is 14 amino acids long. Looked up from germline, CDR1 is MGHRA and CDR2 is YSYEKL. The CDR3 bases are TGCGCCAGCCGCCTCCAGGGGGCCCCCTACGAGCAGTACTTC. Protein: CASRLQGAPYEQYF.

This clonotype was observed a handful of times. This chain joins TRBV6-2 or TRBV6-3 and TRBJ2-7; TRBD2 might be the D (6 bases). Between the trimmed V and J ends, which lost 2 bases and 0 bases, there was a span of 11 bases. CDR3 size: 15 residues. Per germline, CDR1 MNHEY and CDR2 SVGEGT. CDR3 nucleotides: TGTGCCAGCAGTTACGGGAGGTCCCACTCCTACGAGCAGTACTTC. Amino acids: CASSYGRSHSYEQYF.

In regard to this clonotype: Germline and junction disagree at one end, which may indicate a read error. The CDR3 region has the DNA TGCACCAGCAGCTCAACCGGGACGAATAATGAAAAACTGTTTTTT. Amino acids: CTSSSTGTNNEKLFF. The chain links TRBV5-1 to TRBJ1-4; tentatively, D is TRBD1 (5 bases). The CDR3 totals 15 residues. CDR1 is SGHRS and CDR2 is YFSETQ in the germline V gene.

The chain has TRBV3-1 and TRBJ1-2; D ambiguous. V lost 4 bases, J lost 2 bases, and 14 bases lay in between. The germline V gene encodes CDR1 LGHDT and CDR2 YNNKEL (reference sequence). CDR3 size: 15 residues. Here the CDR3 reads CASSPPQEPNYGYTF. For the CDR3, the DNA is TGTGCCAGCAGCCCCCCCCAAGAGCCAAACTATGGCTACACCTTC.

This clonotype has a handful of counts. One end of the junction does not line up with germline, which may come from a read error. The V and J genes are TRBV5-1 and TRBJ2-5; 7 bases align to TRBD1. CDR1 and CDR2 from the germline V gene are SGHRS and YFSETQ. The CDR3 has 14 amino acids. The CDR3 sequence: CASSLAGTEETQYF. The CDR3 DNA reads as TGTGCCAGCAGTTTAGCCGGGACAGAAGAGACCCAGTACTTC.

The chain employs TRBV20-1 and TRBJ1-2, with D unclear. Germline V gene data show CDR1 as DFQATT and CDR2 as SNEGSKA (reference sequence). The CDR3 consists of 13 residues. The V end was cut by 6 bases, the J end by 4 bases, with 15 bases between. CDR3 loop: CSASQGVGYGYTF. DNA for the CDR3: TGCAGTGCCAGCCAAGGAGTAGGCTATGGCTACACCTTC.

This clonotype was recorded once. This chain joins TRBV20-1 and TRBJ1-6, with a possible D match to TRBD1 (5 bases). The CDR3 loop spans 13 amino acids. The germline V gene has CDR1 DFQATT and CDR2 SNEGSKA (reference sequence). Trimming pared 2 bases from V and 11 bases from J, leaving 13 bases between. CDR3 bases: TGCAGTGCTAGATGGGACTCAAAGGCACCCCTCCACTTT. It encodes CSARWDSKAPLHF.

V and J are TRBV20-1 and TRBJ2-1; 14 bases match TRBD2. Germline values: CDR1 DFQATT, CDR2 SNEGSKA (reference sequence). The CDR3 runs 14 residues. V trimming: 6 bases; J trimming: 9 bases; junction bases outside the gene matches: 7. CDR3 sequence reads: CSARLAGGQGEQFF. The CDR3, as DNA: TGCAGTGCGCGACTAGCGGGGGGGCAGGGTGAGCAGTTCTTC.

CDR3 in DNA: TGTGCCAGCAGCACACAACAGGGTACGAACACTGAAGCTTTCTTT. This encodes CASSTQQGTNTEAFF. The V call is TRBV7-2, the J call TRBJ1-1; maybe TRBD1 (6 bases). Trimming left V 5 bases short and J 1 base short, with 14 bases between. CDR1 is SGHTA and CDR2 is FQGNSA in the germline V gene. The CDR3 covers 15 residues.

This clonotype was counted a few times. The V and J genes are TRBV20-1 and TRBJ1-6, with TRBD1 matching 10 bases. CDR1 and CDR2 (germline): DFQATT, SNEGSKA (reference sequence). The CDR3 contains 16 residues. V gave up 5 bases and J gave up 5 bases; unmatched junction bases: 9. CDR3 sequence reads: CSALHAGTGDNSPLHF. The CDR3 DNA reads TGCAGTGCTTTACACGCCGGGACAGGGGATAATTCACCCCTCCACTTT.

The DNA of the CDR3 is TGTGCCAGCACCACTAGGAAGAGTGGGACAGGGGGACTCGAGACCCAGTACTTC. Amino acid sequence: CASTTRKSGTGGLETQYF. This chain uses TRBV28 with TRBJ2-5, with 11 positions matching TRBD1. Unmatched junction bases numbered 18, after V lost 7 bases and J lost 5 bases. CDR1 is MDHEN and CDR2 is SYDVKM in the germline V gene. The CDR3 has 18 residues.

The rearrangement joins TRBV6-1 to TRBJ2-7, with D perhaps matching TRBD2 (6 bases). Germline CDR1 is MNHNS and CDR2 is SASEGT. This CDR3 is 15 amino acids long. V lost 8 bases and J lost 4, with 21 bases in between. DNA of the CDR3: TGTGCCAGCTCATGGGGGGACGGAGGATCTTACGAGCAGTACTTC. Translation: CASSWGDGGSYEQYF.

The V gene is TRBV2, the J gene TRBJ2-1, with 8 bases aligning to TRBD2. The V segment lost 3 bases and the J segment 8 bases; nucleotides outside the gene matches: 6. Per the germline V gene, CDR1 is SNHLY and CDR2 is FYNNEI. The CDR3 covers 14 residues. The CDR3 DNA sequence: TGTGCCAGCAGTGAGGAGAGCGGGAGTCATGAGCAGTTCTTC. This codes for CASSEESGSHEQFF.

The chain recombines TRBV20-1 with TRBJ1-2; TRBD1 might be the D (6 bases). Between the trimmed V and J ends, which lost 4 bases and 0 bases, there was a span of 9 bases. This CDR3 has 13 residues. Germline CDR1 is DFQATT and CDR2 is SNEGSKA (reference sequence). The CDR3 DNA is TGCAGTGCTAAGGGGGGCACTAACTATGGCTACACCTTC. Its translation is CSAKGGTNYGYTF.

J is TRBJ2-7 and V is TRBV20-1; maybe TRBD2 (6 bases). Germline V gene data show CDR1 as DFQATT and CDR2 as SNEGSKA (reference sequence). V lost 2 bases and J lost 2, with 13 bases in between. The CDR3 length is 14 residues. CDR3 in DNA: TGCAGTGCTAGAAACCGGGACTGGCCCTACGAGCAGTACTTC. Translated, it gives CSARNRDWPYEQYF.

This clonotype was observed a handful of times. A read error is possible here, since a much larger clone lies one base away. The chain has TRBV4-1 and TRBJ2-1; D might be TRBD2 (5 bases). The CDR3 runs 14 residues. In germline, CDR1 is MGHRA, CDR2 YSYEKL. V was trimmed by 5 bases and J by 4 bases, leaving 12 bases between them. The CDR3 DNA is TGCGCCAGCAGCGTCCTCACGGGGTACAATGAGCAGTTCTTC. Protein sequence: CASSVLTGYNEQFF.

The chain combines TRBV18 with TRBJ2-7, with 8 bases matching TRBD1. There are 15 residues in the CDR3. After removal of 6 bases from V and 2 bases from J, the junction contained 9 bases not matched to a gene. In germline, CDR1 is KGHSH, CDR2 LQKENI. CDR3 nucleotide sequence: TGTGCCAGCTCCCCGACAGGGGAGAGCACCTACGAGCAGTACTTC. Its translation: CASSPTGESTYEQYF.

This clonotype showed up just a few times. The chain links TRBV6-2 or TRBV6-3 to TRBJ2-1, with a weak D call TRBD2 (6 bases). The CDR3 runs 15 residues. Trimming took off 6 bases at V and 5 bases at J, with 17 bases between the two ends. The V gene's germline CDR1 is MNHEY and CDR2 SVGEGT. The CDR3 spells CASSQGLVINNEQFF. As DNA, the CDR3 is TGTGCCAGCAGCCAGGGACTGGTTATAAACAATGAGCAGTTCTTC.

The chain carries TRBV11-2 and TRBJ2-5; the D gene is possibly TRBD1 (6 bases). The CDR3 has 13 residues. Germline loops: CDR1 SGHAT, CDR2 FQNNGV. V lost 0 bases and J 5 bases, leaving 7 bases between the germline ends. This CDR3 reads CASSLEGAETQYF. The CDR3 DNA reads as TGTGCCAGCAGCTTAGAGGGGGCCGAGACCCAGTACTTC.

The gene calls are TRBV27 and TRBJ2-1; 8 bases agree with TRBD1. This CDR3 is built from 15 residues. Germline assignment: CDR1 MNHEY and CDR2 SMNVEV (reference sequence). V lost 5 bases to trimming and J lost 3 bases; unmatched junction nucleotides: 6. CDR3 region: CASSEVTGDYNEQFF. As DNA, the CDR3 is TGTGCCAGCAGTGAGGTGACAGGGGACTACAATGAGCAGTTCTTC.

This rearrangement joins TRBV6-2 or TRBV6-3 to TRBJ2-1; D might be TRBD2 (6 bases). The DNA matches TRBJ2-7 better at its end, which makes the J call doubtful. This CDR3 contains 16 residues. Germline V gene sequence: CDR1 MNHEY, CDR2 SVGEGT. CDR3 nucleotides: TGTGCCAGCAGTTACGGAGGGCAGGTGGGATCCTACGAGCAGTACTTC. Translating gives CASSYGGQVGSYEQYF.

The genes are TRBV4-3 and TRBJ1-1; D unclear. V was trimmed by 0 bases and J by 4 bases, leaving 15 bases between them. This CDR3 has 16 residues. Germline CDR1 is LGHNA and CDR2 is YSLEER. The CDR3 sequence is CASSQDEQSRGTEAFF. The DNA of the CDR3 is TGCGCCAGCAGCCAAGATGAGCAGTCCCGGGGCACTGAAGCTTTCTTT.